The next 22 T cell receptor beta chains were all read from a single sample in a study of shared T cell receptors in the human thymus. Some clones are missing from TCRdb's copy, which holds only in-frame ones; the method was immunoSEQ multiplex PCR. The data contain some 640,000 clones, roughly 86% of them seen just once; the ten biggest clones take up 0.0094%. This same sample was also part of a study on human thymus T cells.

Sequenced material: thymocytes. These receptors originate from a boy under two years old with a congenital heart defect.

As concerns this clone: This sample includes further DNA sequences coding for the same CDR3. The chain has TRBV27 and TRBJ2-7; D is uncertain. CDR1 is MNHEY, CDR2 SMNVEV, per germline (reference sequence). V lost 5 bases and J lost 0, with 8 bases in between. The CDR3 is 13 amino acids. CDR3 sequence reads: CASSPRNSYEQYF. In DNA form, the CDR3 reads TGTGCCAGCAGTCCTCGTAACTCCTACGAGCAGTACTTC.

The gene calls are TRBV6-1 and TRBJ2-5, with 7 bases fitting TRBD2. Unmatched junction bases numbered 4, after V lost 5 bases and J lost 4 bases. The V gene's germline CDR1 is MNHNS and CDR2 SASEGT. This CDR3 comprises 13 residues. The CDR3: CASSKTSRETQYF. CDR3 DNA sequence: TGTGCCAGCAGTAAGACTAGCAGAGAGACCCAGTACTTC.

The chain recombines TRBV2 with TRBJ2-5, with TRBD2 matching 8 bases. CDR1 is SNHLY, CDR2 FYNNEI, per germline. V lost 8 bases and J lost 0; bases outside the gene matches: 8. The CDR3 length is 15 residues. CDR3 nucleotides: TGTGCCAGCTCTCTTAGCGGGGCGTACCAAGAGACCCAGTACTTC. It translates to CASSLSGAYQETQYF.

The chain joins TRBV28 to TRBJ1-3, with 8 bases fitting TRBD1. Trimming removed 5 bases from V and 7 bases from J; junction bases left unmatched: 10. Germline CDR1 and CDR2: MDHEN and SYDVKM. This CDR3 spans 15 amino acids. CDR3: CASSPRDRIRNTIYF. CDR3 DNA: TGTGCCAGCAGTCCCCGGGACAGGATCCGGAACACCATATATTTT.

The chain's CDR3 is CASSPGVDYEQYF. In nucleotides, the CDR3 is TGCGCCAGCAGCCCGGGTGTGGACTACGAGCAGTACTTC. The chain combines TRBV4-1 with TRBJ2-7, with unresolved D. V was clipped by 4 bases and J by 3 bases, with 10 bases between them. The CDR3 totals 13 residues. CDR1 is MGHRA and CDR2 is YSYEKL in the germline V gene.

This clone has just one count. This sequence joins TRBV5-1 and TRBJ2-3; D is perhaps TRBD1 (8 bases). The CDR3 has 17 amino acids. Germline CDR1 reads SGHRS; CDR2 reads YFSETQ. V was trimmed by 0 bases and J by 8 bases, leaving 22 bases between them. CDR3 coding DNA: TGCGCCAGCAGCTTGGTGCGGGGGACAGGAGTCCAGTCTACGCAGTATTTT. Translating gives CASSLVRGTGVQSTQYF.

The V call is TRBV15, the J call TRBJ2-3, with 7 nucleotides matching TRBD2. Germline loops: CDR1 LNHNV, CDR2 YYDKDF (reference sequence). CDR3 length: 13 amino acids. Trimming removed 6 bases from V and 4 bases from J; junction bases left unmatched: 4. The CDR3 nucleotides are TGTGCCACCAGTGGGCGGGAGCCAGATACGCAGTATTTT. This translates into CATSGREPDTQYF.

This clone was seen once. The rearrangement uses TRBV9 and TRBJ1-4; 10 nucleotides match TRBD1. CDR3 length: 17 residues. With V trimmed by 0 bases and J by 4 bases, 6 bases remained unmatched. Germline CDR1 is SGDLS and CDR2 is YYNGEE. CDR3 bases: TGTGCCAGCAGCGTAGAAGACAGGGGGCATGGTAATGAAAAACTGTTTTTT. It specifies CASSVEDRGHGNEKLFF.

V usage is TRBV6-5 and J usage is TRBJ1-4, with D possibly matching TRBD1 (6 bases). Deletions cut 6 bases from V and 6 bases from J, with 17 bases between. Germline CDR1 is MNHEY and CDR2 is SVGAGI. CDR3 size: 15 residues. The CDR3 region has the DNA TGTGCCAGCAGACCAGGGGCGACGAGGGATGAAAAACTGTTTTTT. Translating it yields CASRPGATRDEKLFF.

This clone was seen a few times. The CDR3 spells CASSPQDNPTEAFF. The CDR3, as DNA: TGTGCCAGCAGCCCCCAGGACAATCCCACTGAAGCTTTCTTT. This chain links TRBV7-6 with TRBJ1-1, with D perhaps TRBD1 (5 bases). This CDR3 spans 14 amino acids. The germline V gene has CDR1 SGHVS and CDR2 FNYEAQ. Trimming stripped 5 bases from V and 4 bases from J, with 14 bases between.

This chain joins TRBV28 and TRBJ1-2, with D tentatively TRBD1 (6 bases). CDR3 length equals 16 residues. Trimming stripped 8 bases from V and 2 bases from J, with 21 bases between. Germline CDR1 MDHEN, CDR2 SYDVKM. The CDR3 nucleotides are TGTGCCAGCTTAATTATGGGGGGGACACAAAACTATGGCTACACCTTC. Amino acids: CASLIMGGTQNYGYTF.

The chain employs TRBV28 and TRBJ2-3, with 16 bases matching TRBD2. The junction had 12 bases not matched to a gene; V was cut back by 7 bases and J by 11 bases. There are 16 residues in the CDR3. Germline V gene sequence: CDR1 MDHEN, CDR2 SYDVKM. This CDR3 is CASNRHGTSGRDGQYF. For the CDR3, the DNA is TGTGCCAGCAACCGACACGGGACTAGCGGGAGGGACGGGCAGTATTTT.

The rearrangement links TRBV5-6 to TRBJ1-2; D gene uncertain. V was pared by 0 bases and J by 6 bases, with 12 bases between. This CDR3 contains 14 residues. The V gene's germline CDR1 is SGHDT and CDR2 YYEEEE. Written as DNA, the CDR3 is TGTGCCAGCAGCTTGGACCGAGGAGGGCATGGCTACACCTTC. Its protein is CASSLDRGGHGYTF.

This clone showed up just once. This chain connects TRBV11-2 to TRBJ2-2, with TRBD1 matching 9 bases. Per the germline V gene, CDR1 is SGHAT and CDR2 is FQNNGV. The CDR3 is made up of 16 amino acids. V shed 5 bases, J shed 5 bases, and the junction held 9 bases outside the gene matches. The CDR3 loop reads CASSQERQGGTGELFF. The CDR3 nucleotides read TGTGCCAGCAGCCAAGAACGACAGGGGGGGACCGGGGAGCTGTTTTTT.

The genes are TRBV19 and TRBJ2-1; D unresolved. Germline V gene sequence: CDR1 LNHDA, CDR2 SQIVND (reference sequence). This CDR3 is 12 amino acids long. Trimming removed 7 bases at V and 4 bases at J, with 8 bases between. CDR3 DNA sequence: TGTGCCAGTAATTCCGTGTACAATGAGCAGTTCTTC. Its translation is CASNSVYNEQFF.

The chain has TRBV7-4 and TRBJ2-7, with TRBD2 matching 12 bases. The CDR3 totals 19 residues. Per germline, CDR1 SGHVT and CDR2 SQSDAQ. The junction had 13 bases not matched to a gene; V was cut back by 2 bases and J by 2 bases. This CDR3 reads CASSLRGTSGSIGTYEQYF. The CDR3 coding sequence is TGTGCCAGCAGCTTACGAGGGACTAGCGGGTCTATAGGGACCTACGAGCAGTACTTC.

This rearrangement joins TRBV5-6 to TRBJ2-6; D is uncertain. Per germline, CDR1 SGHDT and CDR2 YYEEEE. Trimming stripped 4 bases from V and 0 bases from J, with 8 bases between. The CDR3 totals 15 residues. The CDR3 is CASSPESSGANVLTF. The DNA for the CDR3 is TGTGCCAGCAGCCCGGAGAGCTCTGGGGCCAACGTCCTGACTTTC.

With respect to this clone: The germline gene is not matched at one end of the junction; a read error may be the cause. The chain recombines TRBV30 with TRBJ1-3, with 8 bases identical to TRBD1. The CDR3 covers 12 residues. Germline V CDR1 and CDR2: GTSNPN, SVGIG (reference sequence). Here the CDR3 reads CAWTGSGNTIYF. CDR3 DNA sequence: TGTGCATGGACAGGGTCTGGAAACACCATATATTTT.

This chain uses TRBV9 with TRBJ2-7, with 7 bases matching TRBD2. Germline V CDR1 and CDR2: SGDLS, YYNGEE. Losses at the gene ends were 3 bases for V and 5 bases for J; bases not matched to a gene: 11. The length of the CDR3 is 15 residues. The CDR3 DNA follows: TGTGCCAGCAGCGAGGAGGTCGCGGGAGTAGACGAGCAGTACTTC. It is translated as CASSEEVAGVDEQYF.

The chain couples TRBV6-6 to TRBJ2-5; 16 bases fit TRBD2. Germline values: CDR1 MNHNY, CDR2 SVGAGI (reference sequence). Trimming at V came to 6 bases and at J to 4 bases, leaving 5 bases not matched to a gene. This CDR3 has 16 residues. The CDR3 is CASRGLAGGEGETQYF. In DNA, the CDR3 is TGTGCCAGCAGGGGACTAGCGGGAGGGGAGGGAGAGACCCAGTACTTC.

The genes are TRBV27 and TRBJ1-1; 8 positions agree with TRBD1. The CDR3 consists of 24 residues. From germline, CDR1 is MNHEY and CDR2 SMNVEV (reference sequence). The V and J ends lost 2 bases and 0 bases, in that order; junction bases with no gene match: 29. CDR3 sequence reads: CASSLKPYRGGGQGAIGMNTEAFF. The CDR3 DNA reads as TGTGCCAGCAGTTTAAAGCCCTACCGGGGTGGAGGACAGGGAGCCATAGGTATGAACACTGAAGCTTTCTTT.

V usage is TRBV18 and J usage is TRBJ1-5; possible D gene TRBD1, 5 bases. The V end lost 3 bases, the J end lost 0 bases, and 15 bases lay between the germline ends. CDR1 is KGHSH and CDR2 is LQKENI in the germline V gene. CDR3 length: 17 residues. CDR3 bases: TGTGCCAGCTCACCGGCAGGGAGGAGGGATAGCAATCAGCCCCAGCATTTT. It translates to CASSPAGRRDSNQPQHF.